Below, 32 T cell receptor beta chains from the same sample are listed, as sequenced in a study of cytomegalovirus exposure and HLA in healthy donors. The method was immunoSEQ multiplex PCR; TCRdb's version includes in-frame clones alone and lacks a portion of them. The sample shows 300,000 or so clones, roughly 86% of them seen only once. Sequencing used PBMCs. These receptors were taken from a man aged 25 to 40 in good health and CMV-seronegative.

The CDR3 here is CASGLAGDFGKLGELFF. For the CDR3, the DNA is TGCGCCAGCGGACTAGCGGGGGATTTCGGAAAGTTAGGGGAGCTGTTTTTT. This rearrangement joins TRBV10-1 to TRBJ2-2; 13 bases are a match to TRBD2. The trim removed 8 bases at V and 8 bases at J, leaving 14 bases unmatched. The CDR3 has 17 amino acids. From germline, CDR1 is WNHNN and CDR2 SYGVQD (reference sequence).

CDR3 sequence: CASSQGFDPWGGHQPQHF. The CDR3 nucleotides are TGCGCCAGCAGCCAAGGATTCGACCCATGGGGGGGTCATCAGCCCCAGCATTTT. The rearrangement uses TRBV4-1 and TRBJ1-5; D is possibly TRBD1 (5 bases). The CDR3 has 18 residues. V was cut by 1 base and J by 5 bases, with 21 bases left in between. Germline assignment: CDR1 MGHRA and CDR2 YSYEKL.

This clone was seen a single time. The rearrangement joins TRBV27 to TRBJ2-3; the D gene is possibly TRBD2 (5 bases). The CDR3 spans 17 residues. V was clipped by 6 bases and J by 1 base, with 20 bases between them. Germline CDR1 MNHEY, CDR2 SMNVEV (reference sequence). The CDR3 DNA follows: TGTGCCAGCAGAGCACGAGAGGGAATGAGGCGCACAGATACGCAGTATTTT. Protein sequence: CASRAREGMRRTDTQYF.

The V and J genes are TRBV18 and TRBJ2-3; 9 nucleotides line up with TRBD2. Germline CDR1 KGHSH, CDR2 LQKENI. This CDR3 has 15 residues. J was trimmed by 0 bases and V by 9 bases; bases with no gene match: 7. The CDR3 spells CASKLSGGSTDTQYF. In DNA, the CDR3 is TGTGCCAGTAAACTTAGCGGGGGCAGCACAGATACGCAGTATTTT. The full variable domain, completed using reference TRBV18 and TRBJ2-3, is NAGVMQNPRHLVRRRGQEARLRCSPMKGHSHVYWYRQLPEEGLKFMVYLQKENIIDESGMPKERFSAEFPKEGPSILRIQQVVRGDSAAYFCASKLSGGSTDTQYFGPGTRLTVL.

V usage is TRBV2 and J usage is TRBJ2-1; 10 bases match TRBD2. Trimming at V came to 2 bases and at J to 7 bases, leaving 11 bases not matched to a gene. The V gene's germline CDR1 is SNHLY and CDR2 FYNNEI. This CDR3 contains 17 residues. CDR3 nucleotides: TGTGCCAGCAGTGAAAGAACTAGCGGGGTGTCATGGAATGAGCAGTTCTTC. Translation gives CASSERTSGVSWNEQFF.

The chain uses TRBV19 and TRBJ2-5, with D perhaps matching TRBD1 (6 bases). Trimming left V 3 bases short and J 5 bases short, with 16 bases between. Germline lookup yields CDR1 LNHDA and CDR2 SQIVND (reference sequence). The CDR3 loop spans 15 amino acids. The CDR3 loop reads CASSIRLGAIETQYF. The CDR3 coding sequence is TGTGCCAGTAGTATTCGACTGGGGGCCATCGAGACCCAGTACTTC. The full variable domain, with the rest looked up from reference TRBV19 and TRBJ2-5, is DGGITQSPKYLFRKEGQNVTLSCEQNLNHDAMYWYRQDPGQGLRLIYYSQIVNDFQKGDIAEGYSVSREKKESFPLTVTSAQKNPTAFYLCASSIRLGAIETQYFGPGTRLLVL.

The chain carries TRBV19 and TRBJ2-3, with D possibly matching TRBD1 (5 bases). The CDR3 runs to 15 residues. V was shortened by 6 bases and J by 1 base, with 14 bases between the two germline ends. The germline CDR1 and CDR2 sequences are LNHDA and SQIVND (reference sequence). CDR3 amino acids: CASSSIGAGTDTQYF. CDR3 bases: TGTGCCAGTAGCAGTATAGGGGCGGGCACAGATACGCAGTATTTT.

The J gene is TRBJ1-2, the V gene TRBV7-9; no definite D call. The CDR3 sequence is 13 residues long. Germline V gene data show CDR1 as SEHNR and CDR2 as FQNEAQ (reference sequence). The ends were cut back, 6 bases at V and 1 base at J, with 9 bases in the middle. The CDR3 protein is CASRTGFNYGYTF. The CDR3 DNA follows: TGTGCCAGCAGAACGGGATTTAACTATGGCTACACCTTC.

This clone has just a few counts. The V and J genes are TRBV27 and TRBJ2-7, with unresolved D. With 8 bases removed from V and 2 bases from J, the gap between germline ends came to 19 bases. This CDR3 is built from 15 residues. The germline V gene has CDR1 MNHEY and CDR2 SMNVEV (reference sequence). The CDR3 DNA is TGTGCCAGCCGCGAGGAATCCTACCCTCCCTACGAGCAGTACTTC. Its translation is CASREESYPPYEQYF.

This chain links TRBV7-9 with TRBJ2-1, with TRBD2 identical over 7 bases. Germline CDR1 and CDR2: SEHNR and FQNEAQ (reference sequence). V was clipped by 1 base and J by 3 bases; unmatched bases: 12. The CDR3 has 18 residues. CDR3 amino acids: CASSLEGGRRRLYNEQFF. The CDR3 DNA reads TGTGCCAGCAGCTTAGAGGGAGGGAGAAGACGCCTCTACAATGAGCAGTTCTTC.

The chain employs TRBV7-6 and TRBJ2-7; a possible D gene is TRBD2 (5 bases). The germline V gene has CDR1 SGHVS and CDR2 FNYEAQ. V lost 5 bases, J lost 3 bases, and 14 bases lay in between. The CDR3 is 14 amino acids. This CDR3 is CASSPLPGNYEQYF. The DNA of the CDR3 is TGTGCCAGCAGCCCCCTCCCCGGGAACTACGAGCAGTACTTC.

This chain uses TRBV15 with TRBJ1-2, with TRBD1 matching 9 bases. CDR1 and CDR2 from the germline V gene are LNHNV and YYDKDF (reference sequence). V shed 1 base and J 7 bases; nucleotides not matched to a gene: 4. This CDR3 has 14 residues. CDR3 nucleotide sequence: TGTGCCACCAGCAGAGTCCGGACAGGGGCTGGCTACACCTTC. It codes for CATSRVRTGAGYTF.

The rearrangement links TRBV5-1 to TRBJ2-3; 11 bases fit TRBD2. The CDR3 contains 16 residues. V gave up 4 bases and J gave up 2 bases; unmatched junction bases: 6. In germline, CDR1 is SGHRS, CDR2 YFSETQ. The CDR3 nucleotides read TGCGCCAGCAGCGTGGGACTAGCGGATTACACAGATACGCAGTATTTT. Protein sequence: CASSVGLADYTDTQYF.

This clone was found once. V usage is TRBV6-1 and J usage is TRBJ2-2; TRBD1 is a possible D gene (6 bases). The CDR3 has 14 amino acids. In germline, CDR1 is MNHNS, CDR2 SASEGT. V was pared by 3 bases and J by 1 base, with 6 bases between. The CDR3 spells CASSDRGNTGELFF. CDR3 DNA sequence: TGTGCCAGCAGTGACAGGGGGAACACCGGGGAGCTGTTTTTT.

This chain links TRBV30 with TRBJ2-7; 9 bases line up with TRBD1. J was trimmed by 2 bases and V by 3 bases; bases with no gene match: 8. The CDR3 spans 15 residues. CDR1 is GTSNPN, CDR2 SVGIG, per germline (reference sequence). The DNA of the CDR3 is TGTGCCTGGAGCCTGGGACAGGGCGCGGCCTACGAGCAGTACTTC. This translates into CAWSLGQGAAYEQYF.

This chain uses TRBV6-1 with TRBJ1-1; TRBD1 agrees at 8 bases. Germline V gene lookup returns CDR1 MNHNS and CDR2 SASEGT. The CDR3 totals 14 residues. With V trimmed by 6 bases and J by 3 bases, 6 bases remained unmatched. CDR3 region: CASRAGQAYTEAFF. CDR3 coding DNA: TGTGCCAGCAGAGCGGGACAGGCGTACACTGAAGCTTTCTTT.

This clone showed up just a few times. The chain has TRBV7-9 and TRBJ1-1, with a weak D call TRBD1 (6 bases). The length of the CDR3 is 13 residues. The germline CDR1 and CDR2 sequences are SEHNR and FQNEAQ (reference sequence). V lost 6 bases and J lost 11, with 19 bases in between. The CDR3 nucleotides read TGTGCCAGCAGTCTCGGGTTCGAGGGGGAGGCTTTCTTT. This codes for CASSLGFEGEAFF.

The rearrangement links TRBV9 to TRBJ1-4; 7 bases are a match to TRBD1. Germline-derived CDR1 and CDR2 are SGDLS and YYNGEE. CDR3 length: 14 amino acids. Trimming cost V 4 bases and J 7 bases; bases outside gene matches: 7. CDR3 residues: CASSPRQGLEKLFF. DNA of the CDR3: TGTGCCAGCAGCCCGAGACAGGGTCTTGAAAAACTGTTTTTT.

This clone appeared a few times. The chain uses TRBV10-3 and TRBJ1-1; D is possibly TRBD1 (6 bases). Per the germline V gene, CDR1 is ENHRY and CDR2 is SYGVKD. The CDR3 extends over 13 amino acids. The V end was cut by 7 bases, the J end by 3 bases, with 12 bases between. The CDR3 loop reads CAITETGYTEAFF. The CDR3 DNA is TGTGCCATCACCGAGACAGGCTACACTGAAGCTTTCTTT.

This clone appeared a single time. The CDR3 protein is CASSLDGSEQYF. The DNA of the CDR3 is TGTGCCAGCAGCTTAGATGGGAGCGAGCAGTACTTC. The chain is built from TRBV7-9 and TRBJ2-7, with D possibly being TRBD2 (5 bases). CDR3 length: 12 residues. Looked up from germline, CDR1 is SEHNR and CDR2 is FQNEAQ (reference sequence). V was shortened by 1 base and J by 6 bases, with 7 bases between the two germline ends.

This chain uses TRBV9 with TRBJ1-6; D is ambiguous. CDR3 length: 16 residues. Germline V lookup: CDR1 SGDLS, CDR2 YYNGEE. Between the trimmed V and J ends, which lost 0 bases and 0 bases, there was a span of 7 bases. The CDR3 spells CASSVGTDSYNSPLHF. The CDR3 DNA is TGTGCCAGCAGCGTAGGGACTGACTCCTATAATTCACCCCTCCACTTT.

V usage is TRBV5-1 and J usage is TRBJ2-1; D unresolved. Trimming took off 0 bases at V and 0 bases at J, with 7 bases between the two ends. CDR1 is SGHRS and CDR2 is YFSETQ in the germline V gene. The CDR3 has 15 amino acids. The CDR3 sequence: CASSLVAVSYNEQFF. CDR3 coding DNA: TGCGCCAGCAGCTTGGTTGCAGTCTCCTACAATGAGCAGTTCTTC.

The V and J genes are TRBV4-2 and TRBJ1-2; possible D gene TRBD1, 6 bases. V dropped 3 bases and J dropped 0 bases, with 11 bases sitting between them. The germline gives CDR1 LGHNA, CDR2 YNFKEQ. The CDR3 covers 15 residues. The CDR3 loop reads CASSQLTGANYGYTF. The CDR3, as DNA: TGTGCCAGCAGCCAGTTGACAGGAGCTAACTATGGCTACACCTTC.

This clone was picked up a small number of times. The CDR3 spells CASSLFTQGSSYNSPLHF. The CDR3 DNA follows: TGTGCCAGCAGCTTGTTCACACAGGGGAGCTCCTATAATTCACCCCTCCACTTT. The rearrangement uses TRBV7-8 and TRBJ1-6, with TRBD1 matching 7 bases. The CDR3 has 18 residues. Germline V gene sequence: CDR1 SGHVS, CDR2 FQNEAQ. Trimming removed 3 bases from V and 0 bases from J; junction bases left unmatched: 8.

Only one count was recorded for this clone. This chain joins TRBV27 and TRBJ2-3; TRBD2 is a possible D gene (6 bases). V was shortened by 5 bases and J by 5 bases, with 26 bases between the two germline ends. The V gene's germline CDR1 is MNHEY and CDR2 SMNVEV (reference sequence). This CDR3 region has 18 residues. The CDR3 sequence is CASSTRLRDVGGGDTQYF. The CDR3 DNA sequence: TGTGCCAGCAGTACTAGACTCCGCGATGTGGGAGGCGGAGATACGCAGTATTTT.

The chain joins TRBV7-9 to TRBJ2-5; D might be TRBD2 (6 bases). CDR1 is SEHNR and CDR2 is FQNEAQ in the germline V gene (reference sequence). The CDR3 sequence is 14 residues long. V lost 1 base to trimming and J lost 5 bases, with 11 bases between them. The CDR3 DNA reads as TGTGCCAGCAGCTTAGTTGGGGGAGGCGAGACCCAGTACTTC. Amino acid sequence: CASSLVGGGETQYF.

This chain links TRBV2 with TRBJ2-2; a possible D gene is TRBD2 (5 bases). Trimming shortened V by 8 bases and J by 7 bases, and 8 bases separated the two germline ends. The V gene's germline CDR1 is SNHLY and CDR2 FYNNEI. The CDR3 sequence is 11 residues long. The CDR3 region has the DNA TGTGCCAGCGTAGAGGGCGGGGAGCTGTTTTTT. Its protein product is CASVEGGELFF.

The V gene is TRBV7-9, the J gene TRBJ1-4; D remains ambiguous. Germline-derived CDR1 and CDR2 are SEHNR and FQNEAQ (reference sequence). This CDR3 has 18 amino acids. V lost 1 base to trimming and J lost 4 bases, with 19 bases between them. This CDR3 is CASSLGGGGRTLNEKLFF. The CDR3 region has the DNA TGTGCCAGCAGCTTAGGAGGAGGCGGACGGACTCTTAATGAAAAACTGTTTTTT.

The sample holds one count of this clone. The CDR3, as DNA: TGTGCCAGCAGCGACCGAGGACAGGGGGCCTATGGCTACACCTTC. The encoded protein is CASSDRGQGAYGYTF. The rearrangement joins TRBV7-8 to TRBJ1-2; 11 positions match TRBD1. Unmatched junction bases numbered 6, after V lost 5 bases and J lost 4 bases. The CDR3 is 15 residues long. From germline, CDR1 is SGHVS and CDR2 FQNEAQ. The full variable domain, with the rest looked up from reference TRBV7-8 and TRBJ1-2, is GAGVSQSPRYKVAKRGQDVALRCDPISGHVSLFWYQQALGQGPEFLTYFQNEAQLDKSGLPSDRFFAERPEGSVSTLKIQRTQQEDSAVYLCASSDRGQGAYGYTFGSGTRLTVV.

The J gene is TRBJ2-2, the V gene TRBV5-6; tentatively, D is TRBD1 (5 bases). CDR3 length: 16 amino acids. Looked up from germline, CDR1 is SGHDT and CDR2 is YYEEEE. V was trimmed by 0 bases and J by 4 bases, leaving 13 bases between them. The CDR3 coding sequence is TGTGCCAGCAGCTTGGGGCTGGGCCAGGGCACCGGGGAGCTGTTTTTT. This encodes CASSLGLGQGTGELFF.

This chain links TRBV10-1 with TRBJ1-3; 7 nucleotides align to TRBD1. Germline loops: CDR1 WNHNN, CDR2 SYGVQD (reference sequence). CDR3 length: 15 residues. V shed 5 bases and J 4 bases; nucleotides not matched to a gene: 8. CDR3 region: CASSHRDSTGNTIYF. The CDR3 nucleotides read TGCGCCAGCAGTCACCGGGACAGTACGGGAAACACCATATATTTT.

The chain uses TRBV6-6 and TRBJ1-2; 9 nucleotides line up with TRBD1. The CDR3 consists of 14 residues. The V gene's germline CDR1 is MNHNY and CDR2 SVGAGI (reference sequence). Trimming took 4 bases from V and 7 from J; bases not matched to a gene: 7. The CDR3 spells CASSSDRGLGGYTF. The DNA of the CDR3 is TGTGCCAGCAGTTCGGACAGGGGACTGGGTGGCTACACCTTC.